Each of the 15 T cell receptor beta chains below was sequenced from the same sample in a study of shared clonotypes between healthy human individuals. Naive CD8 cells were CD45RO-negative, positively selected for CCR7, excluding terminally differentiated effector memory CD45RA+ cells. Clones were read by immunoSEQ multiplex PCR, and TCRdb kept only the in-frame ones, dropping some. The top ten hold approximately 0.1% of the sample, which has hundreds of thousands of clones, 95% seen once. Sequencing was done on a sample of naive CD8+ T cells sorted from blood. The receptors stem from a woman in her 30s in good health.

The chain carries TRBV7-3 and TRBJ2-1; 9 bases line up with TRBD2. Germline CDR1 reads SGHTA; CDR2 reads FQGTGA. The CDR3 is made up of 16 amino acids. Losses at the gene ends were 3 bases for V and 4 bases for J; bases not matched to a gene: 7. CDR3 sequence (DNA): TGTGCCAGCAGCTTTTCGGGACTAGCTACTTACAATGAGCAGTTCTTC. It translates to CASSFSGLATYNEQFF.

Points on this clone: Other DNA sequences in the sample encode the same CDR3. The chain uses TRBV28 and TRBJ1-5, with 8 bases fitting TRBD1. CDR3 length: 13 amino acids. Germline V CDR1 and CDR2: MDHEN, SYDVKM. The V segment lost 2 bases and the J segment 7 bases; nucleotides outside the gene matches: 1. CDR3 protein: CASSLQGAQPQHF. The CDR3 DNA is TGTGCCAGCAGTTTACAGGGGGCCCAGCCCCAGCATTTT.

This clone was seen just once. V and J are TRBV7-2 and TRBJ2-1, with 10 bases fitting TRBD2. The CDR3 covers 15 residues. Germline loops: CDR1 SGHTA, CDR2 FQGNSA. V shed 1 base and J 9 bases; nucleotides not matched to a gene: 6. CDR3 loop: CASSLGLAGVSEQFF. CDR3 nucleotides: TGTGCCAGCAGCTTAGGGCTAGCGGGAGTTAGTGAGCAGTTCTTC.

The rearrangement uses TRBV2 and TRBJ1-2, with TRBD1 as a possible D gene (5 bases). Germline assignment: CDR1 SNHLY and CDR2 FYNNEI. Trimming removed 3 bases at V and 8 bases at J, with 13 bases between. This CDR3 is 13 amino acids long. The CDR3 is CASSELSGYGYTF. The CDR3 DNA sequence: TGTGCCAGCAGTGAGTTATCAGGGTACGGCTACACCTTC.

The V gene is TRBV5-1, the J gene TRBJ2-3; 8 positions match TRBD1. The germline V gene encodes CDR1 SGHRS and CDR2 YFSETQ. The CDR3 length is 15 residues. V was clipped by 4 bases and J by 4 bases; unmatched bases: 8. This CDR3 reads CASSSGQGSADTQYF. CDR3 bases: TGCGCCAGCAGCAGCGGACAGGGTAGCGCAGATACGCAGTATTTT.

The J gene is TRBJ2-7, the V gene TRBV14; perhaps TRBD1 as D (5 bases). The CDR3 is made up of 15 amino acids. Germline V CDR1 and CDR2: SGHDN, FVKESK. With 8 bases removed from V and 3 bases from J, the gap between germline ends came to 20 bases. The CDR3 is CASSLWGTDLYEQYF. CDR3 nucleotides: TGTGCCAGCTCCCTCTGGGGCACAGACCTCTACGAGCAGTACTTC.

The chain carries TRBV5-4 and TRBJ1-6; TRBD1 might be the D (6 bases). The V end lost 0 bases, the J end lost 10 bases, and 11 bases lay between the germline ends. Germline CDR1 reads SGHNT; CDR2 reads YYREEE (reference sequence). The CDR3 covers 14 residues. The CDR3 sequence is CASSLGTGISPLHF. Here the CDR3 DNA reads TGTGCCAGCAGCTTGGGCACAGGGATATCACCCCTCCACTTT.

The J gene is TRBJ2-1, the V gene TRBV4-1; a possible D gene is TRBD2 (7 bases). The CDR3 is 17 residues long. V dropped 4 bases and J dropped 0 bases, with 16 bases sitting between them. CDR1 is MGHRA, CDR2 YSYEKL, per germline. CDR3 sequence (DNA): TGCGCCAGCAGCCCGAGGGGGGGACTAACCTCCTACAATGAGCAGTTCTTC. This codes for CASSPRGGLTSYNEQFF.

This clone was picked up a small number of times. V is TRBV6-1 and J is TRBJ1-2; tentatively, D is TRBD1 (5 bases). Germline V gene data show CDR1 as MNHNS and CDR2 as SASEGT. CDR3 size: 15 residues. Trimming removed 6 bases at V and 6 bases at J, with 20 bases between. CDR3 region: CASSDPFKGRDGYTF. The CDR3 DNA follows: TGTGCCAGCAGCGACCCCTTTAAGGGGAGGGATGGCTACACCTTC.

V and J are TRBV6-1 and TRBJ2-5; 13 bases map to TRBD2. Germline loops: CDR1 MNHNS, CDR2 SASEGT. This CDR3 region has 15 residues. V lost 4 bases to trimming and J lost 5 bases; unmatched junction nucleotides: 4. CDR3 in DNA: TGTGCCAGCAGTGGGACTAGCGGGAGTCTTGAGACCCAGTACTTC. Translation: CASSGTSGSLETQYF.

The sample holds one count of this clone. The CDR3 DNA reads as TGTGCCAGCAGTCCCGGGACAAGCACAGATACGCAGTATTTT. Its translation is CASSPGTSTDTQYF. The V call is TRBV6-1, the J call TRBJ2-3, with D maybe TRBD1 (6 bases). This CDR3 comprises 14 residues. Germline assignment: CDR1 MNHNS and CDR2 SASEGT. The ends were cut back, 5 bases at V and 0 bases at J, with 9 bases in the middle.

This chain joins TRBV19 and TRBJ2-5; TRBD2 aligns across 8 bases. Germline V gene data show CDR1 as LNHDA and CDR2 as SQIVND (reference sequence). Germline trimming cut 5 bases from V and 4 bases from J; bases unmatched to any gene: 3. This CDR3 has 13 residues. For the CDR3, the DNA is TGTGCCAGTAGTTCCGGGGGGGGAGAGACCCAGTACTTC. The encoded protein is CASSSGGGETQYF.

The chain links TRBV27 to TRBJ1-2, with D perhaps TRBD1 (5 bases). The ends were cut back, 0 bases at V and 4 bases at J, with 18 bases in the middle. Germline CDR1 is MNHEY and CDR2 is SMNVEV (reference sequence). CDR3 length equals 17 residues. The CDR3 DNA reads TGTGCCAGCAGTTTATCTGCCCCCCCGGACGGGACCTATGGCTACACCTTC. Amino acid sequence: CASSLSAPPDGTYGYTF.

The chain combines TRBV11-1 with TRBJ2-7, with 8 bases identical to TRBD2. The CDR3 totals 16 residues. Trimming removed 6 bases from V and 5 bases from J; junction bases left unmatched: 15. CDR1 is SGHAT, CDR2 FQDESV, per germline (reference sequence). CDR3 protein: CASRSPTAGVLDEQYF. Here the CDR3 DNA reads TGTGCCAGCAGGTCCCCGACAGCGGGAGTCTTGGACGAGCAGTACTTC.

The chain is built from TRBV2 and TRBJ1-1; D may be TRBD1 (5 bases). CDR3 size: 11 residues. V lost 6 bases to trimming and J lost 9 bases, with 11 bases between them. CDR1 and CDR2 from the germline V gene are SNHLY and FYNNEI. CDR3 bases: TGTGCCAGCAGGGGTCAGGGAAAAGCTTTCTTT. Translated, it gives CASRGQGKAFF.